These 5 T cell receptor beta chains share one sample of origin, sequenced in a study of cytomegalovirus exposure and HLA in healthy donors (TCRdb year 2017). The library was built by means of the immunoSEQ multiplex PCR assay. For the multiplex PCR, a mixture combining 60 forward primers for TCR Vbeta segments and 13 reverse primers for TCR Jbeta segments was used. The table comes from immuneACCESS by way of TCRdb, which keeps in-frame sequences with V and J called. Part of the clones is missing from these tables; in studies checked, under half for an unresolved V gene and the rest for unknown reasons. In this sample the table shows about 140,000 clones, about 80% of which occur a single time. Roughly 4% of the sample belongs to the ten largest clones. The sample consisted of PBMCs. The receptors stem from a man younger than 30 in good health and CMV-seronegative.

The gene calls are TRBV11-3 and TRBJ2-1, with 7 bases fitting TRBD1. The CDR3 runs 13 residues. Trimming removed 1 base from V and 6 bases from J; junction bases left unmatched: 0. Germline V gene data show CDR1 as SGHNT and CDR2 as YENEEA. The CDR3: CASSLGQGNEQFF. CDR3 coding DNA: TGTGCCAGCAGCTTAGGACAGGGCAATGAGCAGTTCTTC.

This sequence joins TRBV28 and TRBJ1-2; TRBD1 might be the D (6 bases). This CDR3 spans 12 amino acids. CDR1 is MDHEN, CDR2 SYDVKM, per germline. V lost 2 bases and J 7 bases, leaving 8 bases between the germline ends. The CDR3 loop is CASSLARGGYTF. CDR3 nucleotide sequence: TGTGCCAGCAGTTTAGCCAGGGGTGGCTACACCTTC.

CDR3: CASRSSQAQETQYF. The DNA of the CDR3 is TGTGCCAGCAGATCCTCCCAGGCCCAAGAGACCCAGTACTTC. The chain recombines TRBV11-2 with TRBJ2-5; D remains unclear. Trimming pared 6 bases from V and 1 base from J, leaving 12 bases between. Germline lookup yields CDR1 SGHAT and CDR2 FQNNGV. The CDR3 sequence is 14 residues long.

The J gene is TRBJ2-2, the V gene TRBV9; 9 positions match TRBD1. There are 16 residues in the CDR3. Trimming at V came to 3 bases and at J to 6 bases, leaving 9 bases not matched to a gene. Germline assignment: CDR1 SGDLS and CDR2 YYNGEE. As DNA, the CDR3 is TGTGCCAGCAGCGGCCGGGACAGGGTAATCTCCGGGGAGCTGTTTTTT. This sequence encodes CASSGRDRVISGELFF.

The chain uses TRBV5-1 and TRBJ2-5; the match to TRBD2 covers 15 bases. The CDR3 runs to 20 residues. The germline gives CDR1 SGHRS, CDR2 YFSETQ. With V trimmed by 6 bases and J by 2 bases, 17 bases remained unmatched. The CDR3: CASKPGLAGGPSRLQETQYF. Here the CDR3 DNA reads TGCGCCAGCAAACCGGGACTAGCGGGGGGCCCCTCTCGCTTGCAAGAGACCCAGTACTTC.